Each of the 15 T cell receptor beta chains below was sequenced from the same sample in a study of T cells in narcolepsy. TCRdb's table, derived via immunoSEQ multiplex PCR, lists solely in-frame clones and lacks some. The repertoire consists of tens of thousands of clones, with about 80% occurring once and the leading ten covering about 0.94%. The specimen was CD45RA- memory CD4+ T cells from PBMCs. Receptors were obtained from a human donor with narcolepsy.

The chain links TRBV4-1 to TRBJ2-3; a weak D match, TRBD2 (6 bases). The CDR3 has 15 residues. Per the germline V gene, CDR1 is MGHRA and CDR2 is YSYEKL. V was trimmed by 0 bases and J by 0 bases, leaving 7 bases between them. The CDR3 sequence: CASSQEGTSTDTQYF. The CDR3, as DNA: TGCGCCAGCAGCCAAGAAGGGACTAGCACAGATACGCAGTATTTT.

The chain combines TRBV7-9 with TRBJ2-5, with TRBD1 as a possible D gene (6 bases). Deletions cut 3 bases from V and 2 bases from J, with 10 bases between. Per the germline V gene, CDR1 is SEHNR and CDR2 is FQNEAQ (reference sequence). The CDR3 runs 14 residues. Written as DNA, the CDR3 is TGTGCCAGCAGCTTGGTAGGGGGTCAAGAGACCCAGTACTTC. This codes for CASSLVGGQETQYF.

The chain recombines TRBV11-2 with TRBJ2-3; 9 nucleotides line up with TRBD2. This CDR3 region has 16 residues. With V trimmed by 3 bases and J by 4 bases, 8 bases remained unmatched. In germline, CDR1 is SGHAT, CDR2 FQNNGV. CDR3 residues: CASSFSLAGNADTQYF. The CDR3 region has the DNA TGTGCCAGCAGCTTCTCCCTAGCGGGGAATGCAGATACGCAGTATTTT.

The chain joins TRBV7-8 to TRBJ2-5; no clear D. Germline CDR1 reads SGHVS; CDR2 reads FQNEAQ. This CDR3 contains 14 residues. V was trimmed by 4 bases and J by 3 bases, leaving 12 bases between them. CDR3 in amino acids: CASSSMDLKETQYF. For the CDR3, the DNA is TGTGCCAGCAGCTCCATGGATCTAAAAGAGACCCAGTACTTC.

Remarks on this clone: An end of the junction does not agree with germline; a read error may underlie this. The V and J genes are TRBV5-4 and TRBJ2-7; TRBD1 matches 9 bases. This CDR3 has 18 amino acids. CDR1 is SGHNT and CDR2 is YYREEE in the germline V gene (reference sequence). The CDR3 protein is CASSQGLSGTGSLYEQYF. The CDR3 nucleotides read TGCGCCAGCAGCCAAGGACTTTCCGGGACAGGGAGCCTCTACGAGCAGTACTTC.

This sequence joins TRBV5-6 and TRBJ2-4, with D possibly being TRBD1 (6 bases). The CDR3 length is 12 residues. In germline, CDR1 is SGHDT, CDR2 YYEEEE. Trimming took 4 bases from V and 16 from J, leaving 18 bases between them. The CDR3 spells CASSVLQGIGYF. The CDR3 nucleotides are TGTGCCAGCAGCGTTCTACAGGGAATTGGTTACTTC.

This chain links TRBV5-1 with TRBJ2-3; no reliable D call. There are 13 residues in the CDR3. Germline CDR1 SGHRS, CDR2 YFSETQ. Between the trimmed V and J ends, which lost 4 bases and 1 base, there was a span of 7 bases. Here the CDR3 DNA reads TGCGCCAGCAGCCACGAGGGCACAGATACGCAGTATTTT. Amino acid sequence: CASSHEGTDTQYF.

This clone occurred once. The V call is TRBV4-3, the J call TRBJ2-6; 8 nucleotides match TRBD1. The germline V gene has CDR1 LGHNA and CDR2 YSLEER. The CDR3 totals 18 residues. Trimming cost V 4 bases and J 2 bases; bases outside gene matches: 10. The CDR3 loop is CASSRTGQGRAGANVLTF. DNA of the CDR3: TGCGCCAGCAGCCGAACTGGACAGGGCCGGGCTGGGGCCAACGTCCTGACTTTC.

The rearrangement uses TRBV28 and TRBJ2-7; perhaps D is TRBD1 or TRBD2 (5 bases each). The germline V gene encodes CDR1 MDHEN and CDR2 SYDVKM. Trimming cost V 3 bases and J 0 bases, with 9 bases left between them. The CDR3 totals 14 residues. Here the CDR3 DNA reads TGTGCCAGCAGTTTTTCAGGGAGCTCCTACGAGCAGTACTTC. It codes for CASSFSGSSYEQYF.

V gene TRBV30 combines with J gene TRBJ1-5; D unresolved. Germline V gives CDR1 GTSNPN, CDR2 SVGIG (reference sequence). The CDR3 covers 13 residues. V was cut by 1 base and J by 3 bases, with 7 bases left in between. The CDR3 nucleotides read TGTGCCTGGAGTGGGAGTCTCAATCAGCCCCAGCATTTT. It yields the protein CAWSGSLNQPQHF.

The V and J genes are TRBV6-5 and TRBJ1-2; D gene unclear. The CDR3 length is 13 residues. Trimming left V 5 bases short and J 8 bases short, with 15 bases between. Looked up from germline, CDR1 is MNHEY and CDR2 is SVGAGI. The CDR3 nucleotides read TGTGCCAGCAGTACGGACGCTGTAATGGGCTACACCTTC. As protein: CASSTDAVMGYTF.

The chain combines TRBV30 with TRBJ1-6, with 8 bases lining up with TRBD1. Germline values: CDR1 GTSNPN, CDR2 SVGIG (reference sequence). The length of the CDR3 is 15 residues. J lost 6 bases, V lost 1 base, and 5 bases had no gene match. As DNA, the CDR3 is TGTGCCTGGAGTGCGGGACAGGCAGCTAATTCACCCCTCCACTTT. Its translation is CAWSAGQAANSPLHF.

V is TRBV28 and J is TRBJ1-4; the D gene is possibly TRBD1 (5 bases). Deletions cut 5 bases from V and 7 bases from J, with 8 bases between. Germline V lookup: CDR1 MDHEN, CDR2 SYDVKM. CDR3 size: 12 residues. The CDR3 coding sequence is TGTGCCAGCAGTATGGGGACTGAAAAACTGTTTTTT. Its protein is CASSMGTEKLFF.

In this sample, this clone turned up once. The rearrangement uses TRBV9 and TRBJ2-2; D gene uncertain. The CDR3 has 12 amino acids. The germline V and J ends were trimmed by 4 bases and 3 bases, with 4 bases remaining between them. Germline CDR1 is SGDLS and CDR2 is YYNGEE. CDR3 region: CASSLHTGELFF. In DNA, the CDR3 is TGTGCCAGCAGCCTACACACCGGGGAGCTGTTTTTT.

The CDR3 DNA reads as TGTGCCAGCAGCTTTCCGAACACCGGGGAGCTGTTTTTT. Translating it yields CASSFPNTGELFF. The genes are TRBV7-3 and TRBJ2-2; D call uncertain. V dropped 3 bases and J dropped 0 bases, with 2 bases sitting between them. The CDR3 has 13 residues. CDR1 and CDR2 from the germline V gene are SGHTA and FQGTGA.